This entry lists 32 T cell receptor beta chains sequenced from one sample in a study of cytomegalovirus exposure and HLA in healthy donors. Vbeta (60) and Jbeta (13) primers were used in the PCR. The protocol was immunoSEQ multiplex PCR, while the TCRdb copy is restricted to in-frame clones and leaves out a portion. The profile shows just over 200,000 clones, about 81% of them singletons. The sequencing input was PBMCs. These receptors were taken from a woman aged 40-49 years in good health and CMV-seronegative.

V gene TRBV11-3 combines with J gene TRBJ2-3, with 9 nucleotides matching TRBD1. Trimming took 4 bases from V and 2 from J; bases not matched to a gene: 1. The germline gives CDR1 SGHNT, CDR2 YENEEA. CDR3 length: 14 amino acids. The CDR3 protein is CASSWDRDTDTQYF. CDR3 coding DNA: TGTGCCAGCAGCTGGGACAGGGACACAGATACGCAGTATTTT.

This clone was seen a handful of times. The rearrangement links TRBV5-1 to TRBJ1-6; possibly TRBD1 for D (6 bases). Trimming cost V 4 bases and J 5 bases, with 13 bases left between them. The germline gives CDR1 SGHRS, CDR2 YFSETQ. This CDR3 contains 15 residues. In nucleotides, the CDR3 is TGCGCCAGCAGCCAGGGGTTCCCCGATAATTCACCCCTCCACTTT. Its translation: CASSQGFPDNSPLHF.

This rearrangement joins TRBV7-9 to TRBJ1-3; D is uncertain. This CDR3 contains 17 residues. Germline loops: CDR1 SEHNR, CDR2 FQNEAQ (reference sequence). Between the trimmed V and J ends, which lost 6 bases and 0 bases, there was a span of 18 bases. CDR3: CASRKGAMETSGNTIYF. The CDR3 nucleotides are TGTGCCAGCAGAAAAGGCGCTATGGAGACCTCTGGAAACACCATATATTTT.

This chain uses TRBV4-1 with TRBJ2-7, with 11 positions matching TRBD1. V lost 4 bases to trimming and J lost 7 bases; unmatched junction nucleotides: 6. This CDR3 has 14 amino acids. Germline CDR1 reads MGHRA; CDR2 reads YSYEKL. The CDR3, as DNA: TGCGCCAGCAGCCCGGACAGGGGGCGCTGGGAGCAGTACTTC. Encoded protein: CASSPDRGRWEQYF.

The chain uses TRBV19 and TRBJ1-3; unclear D gene. The germline CDR1 and CDR2 sequences are LNHDA and SQIVND (reference sequence). CDR3 length: 14 amino acids. V was clipped by 3 bases and J by 5 bases, with 11 bases between them. The CDR3 spells CASSISVLRNTIYF. The CDR3 nucleotides are TGTGCCAGTAGTATTTCGGTTCTCCGAAACACCATATATTTT.

The genes are TRBV7-9 and TRBJ1-4; 8 nucleotides line up with TRBD1. This CDR3 comprises 16 residues. Trimming cost V 4 bases and J 4 bases; bases outside gene matches: 8. CDR1 is SEHNR and CDR2 is FQNEAQ in the germline V gene (reference sequence). DNA for the CDR3: TGTGCCAGCAGCTCTTTGGGGGACAGGAGTAATGAAAAACTGTTTTTT. Protein product: CASSSLGDRSNEKLFF.

About this clone: Other DNA sequences in the same sample also yield this CDR3. The gene calls are TRBV19 and TRBJ1-1; no clear D. V lost 3 bases to trimming and J lost 4 bases, with 6 bases between them. The germline CDR1 and CDR2 sequences are LNHDA and SQIVND (reference sequence). The length of the CDR3 is 12 residues. The CDR3 protein is CASSIRGTEAFF. In DNA form, the CDR3 reads TGTGCCAGTAGTATCCGGGGCACTGAAGCTTTCTTT.

The chain is built from TRBV27 and TRBJ2-6; 10 nucleotides align to TRBD1. The J segment lost 0 bases and the V segment lost 6 bases, leaving 2 bases of the junction unmatched. This CDR3 region has 16 residues. In germline, CDR1 is MNHEY, CDR2 SMNVEV (reference sequence). CDR3 bases: TGTGCCAGCAGCAGGGACAGGGGCTCTGGGGCCAACGTCCTGACTTTC. It yields the protein CASSRDRGSGANVLTF.

V gene TRBV18 combines with J gene TRBJ1-1; D possibly corresponds to TRBD1 (5 bases). The CDR3 covers 13 residues. Trimming cost V 6 bases and J 3 bases, with 11 bases left between them. Germline CDR1 and CDR2: KGHSH and LQKENI. CDR3 protein: CASSYTGDTEAFF. In nucleotides, the CDR3 is TGTGCCAGCTCCTATACAGGAGACACTGAAGCTTTCTTT.

V and J are TRBV6-5 and TRBJ1-4, with D maybe TRBD1 (6 bases). The CDR3 is 14 residues long. The germline V gene has CDR1 MNHEY and CDR2 SVGAGI. V lost 6 bases and J 5 bases, leaving 13 bases between the germline ends. The chain's CDR3 is CASRDRQSNEKLFF. The CDR3 bases are TGTGCCAGCAGAGACAGGCAATCGAATGAAAAACTGTTTTTT.

The chain couples TRBV10-2 to TRBJ1-2; TRBD1 is a possible D gene (5 bases). The germline gives CDR1 WSHSY, CDR2 SAAADI. This CDR3 spans 15 amino acids. V was trimmed by 0 bases and J by 6 bases, leaving 14 bases between them. The CDR3 DNA sequence: TGCGCCAGCAGTGAGTCGTCCACAGGTTTCAATGGCTACACCTTC. It encodes CASSESSTGFNGYTF.

Of note for this clone: The germline gene is not matched at one end of the junction; a read error may be the cause. V and J are TRBV28 and TRBJ2-7; D not resolved. Germline CDR1 is MDHEN and CDR2 is SYDVKM. This CDR3 spans 11 amino acids. The CDR3 sequence is CASSIRVRIHF. The DNA for the CDR3 is TGTGCCAGCAGTATCCGGGTAAGGATTCACTTC.

V usage is TRBV6-5 and J usage is TRBJ1-5; TRBD1 agrees at 9 bases. Germline assignment: CDR1 MNHEY and CDR2 SVGAGI. The CDR3 extends over 14 amino acids. V was pared by 0 bases and J by 9 bases, with 3 bases of the junction left unmatched. The CDR3 DNA reads as TGTGCCAGCAGTTACTCGACAGGGGGTCGGCCCCAGCATTTT. It specifies CASSYSTGGRPQHF.

The rearrangement joins TRBV19 to TRBJ2-2; D uncertain. This CDR3 has 13 residues. CDR1 LNHDA and CDR2 SQIVND come from the germline V gene (reference sequence). Trimming shortened V by 6 bases and J by 1 base, and 6 bases separated the two germline ends. The CDR3 is CASSDWNTGELFF. The DNA of the CDR3 is TGTGCCAGTAGCGACTGGAACACCGGGGAGCTGTTTTTT. Full variable domain (outside the CDR3, taken from reference TRBV19 and TRBJ2-2): DGGITQSPKYLFRKEGQNVTLSCEQNLNHDAMYWYRQDPGQGLRLIYYSQIVNDFQKGDIAEGYSVSREKKESFPLTVTSAQKNPTAFYLCASSDWNTGELFFGEGSRLTVL.

V is TRBV28 and J is TRBJ2-7; D may be TRBD1 (6 bases). The CDR3 is 17 residues long. V gave up 1 base and J gave up 1 base, with 17 bases separating them. Germline lookup yields CDR1 MDHEN and CDR2 SYDVKM. The CDR3 DNA is TGTGCCAGCAGTTTATCTCTGCAGGGGCCTCGTTCCTACGAGCAGTACTTC. Translated: CASSLSLQGPRSYEQYF.

This chain links TRBV6-1 with TRBJ2-7; D might be TRBD2 (5 bases). Trimming shortened V by 9 bases and J by 7 bases, and 16 bases separated the two germline ends. The germline V gene has CDR1 MNHNS and CDR2 SASEGT. The CDR3 totals 12 residues. The CDR3: CASHFGSGEQYF. The CDR3 nucleotides are TGTGCCAGTCACTTTGGGAGCGGTGAGCAGTACTTC.

This clone was observed a handful of times. This sequence joins TRBV11-3 and TRBJ2-2; 7 bases map to TRBD2. CDR3 length: 14 residues. V dropped 4 bases and J dropped 1; count of bases not matched to a gene: 0. Germline V CDR1 and CDR2: SGHNT, YENEEA. CDR3 amino acids: CASSSGGNTGELFF. The CDR3 DNA reads as TGTGCCAGCAGCTCGGGAGGGAACACCGGGGAGCTGTTTTTT.

The CDR3 sequence: CASSFLRLAAEQYF. CDR3 bases: TGTGCCAGCAGTTTCCTACGGCTAGCTGCCGAGCAGTACTTC. This rearrangement joins TRBV28 to TRBJ2-7, with TRBD2 as a possible D gene (5 bases). V lost 3 bases to trimming and J lost 6 bases, with 15 bases between them. This CDR3 has 14 residues. The V gene's germline CDR1 is MDHEN and CDR2 SYDVKM.

The chain is built from TRBV19 and TRBJ2-7; D perhaps matches TRBD2 (6 bases). V lost 10 bases to trimming and J lost 6 bases, with 22 bases between them. The length of the CDR3 is 14 residues. The V gene's germline CDR1 is LNHDA and CDR2 SQIVND (reference sequence). The DNA for the CDR3 is TGTGCCACCAGTATCGCGGCGGGATGGTTCGAGCAGTACTTC. It specifies CATSIAAGWFEQYF.

V is TRBV15 and J is TRBJ1-4; D gene ambiguous. Per the germline V gene, CDR1 is LNHNV and CDR2 is YYDKDF (reference sequence). This CDR3 has 15 amino acids. V was clipped by 0 bases and J by 8 bases, with 13 bases between them. CDR3 in amino acids: CATSRDRVNSEKLFF. The DNA for the CDR3 is TGTGCCACCAGCAGAGATCGGGTGAATAGCGAAAAACTGTTTTTT. Drawing the rest from reference TRBV15 and TRBJ1-4, the complete variable domain is DAMVIQNPRYQVTQFGKPVTLSCSQTLNHNVMYWYQQKSSQAPKLLFHYYDKDFNNEADTPDNFQSRRPNTSFCFLDIRSPGLGDTAMYLCATSRDRVNSEKLFFGSGTQLSVL.

The chain has TRBV13 and TRBJ2-2; D is undetermined. Germline lookup yields CDR1 PRHDT and CDR2 FYEKMQ (reference sequence). The V end was cut by 2 bases, the J end by 5 bases, with 9 bases between. The CDR3 loop spans 14 amino acids. DNA for the CDR3: TGTGCCAGCAGCTTATCTCGGCGGACCGGGGAGCTGTTTTTT. Translation: CASSLSRRTGELFF. Looking up the rest from reference TRBV13 and TRBJ2-2 gives the full variable domain: AAGVIQSPRHLIKEKRETATLKCYPIPRHDTVYWYQQGPGQDPQFLISFYEKMQSDKGSIPDRFSAQQFSDYHSELNMSSLELGDSALYFCASSLSRRTGELFFGEGSRLTVL.

The J gene is TRBJ1-5, the V gene TRBV7-2; 7 bases are shared with TRBD1. Per the germline V gene, CDR1 is SGHTA and CDR2 is FQGNSA. The V gene end was trimmed by 5 bases and the J gene end by 7 bases; junction bases not matched to a gene: 5. The CDR3 length is 13 residues. The CDR3 loop is CASSPEGGQPQHF. The DNA for the CDR3 is TGTGCCAGCAGCCCGGAAGGGGGCCAGCCCCAGCATTTT.

This clone was detected once. The same CDR3 can be traced to other DNA sequences in this sample. The chain links TRBV20-1 to TRBJ1-1; no clear D gene. Germline-derived CDR1 and CDR2 are DFQATT and SNEGSKA (reference sequence). V was pared by 3 bases and J by 1 base, with 3 bases between. There are 11 residues in the CDR3. CDR3 region: CSARRNTEAFF. In nucleotides, the CDR3 is TGCAGTGCTAGGAGGAACACTGAAGCTTTCTTT.

The CDR3 DNA reads as TGTGCCAGCAGCTTAGCCTGGAGGGAGGAGCAGTACTTC. Translated, it gives CASSLAWREEQYF. The chain couples TRBV7-9 to TRBJ2-7; tentatively, D is TRBD2 (6 bases). The germline V and J ends were trimmed by 0 bases and 7 bases, with 10 bases remaining between them. This CDR3 is 13 amino acids long. Germline V gene sequence: CDR1 SEHNR, CDR2 FQNEAQ (reference sequence).

The chain is built from TRBV18 and TRBJ2-6; 11 bases are shared with TRBD2. V was pared by 0 bases and J by 0 bases, with 4 bases of the junction left unmatched. Germline V gene data show CDR1 as KGHSH and CDR2 as LQKENI. This CDR3 has 19 amino acids. The CDR3 spells CASSPPLAGGGSGANVLTF. The DNA for the CDR3 is TGTGCCAGCTCACCACCCCTAGCGGGAGGCGGCTCTGGGGCCAACGTCCTGACTTTC.

J is TRBJ2-3 and V is TRBV30, with D possibly TRBD2 on 6 matching bases. The CDR3 sequence is 14 residues long. Between the trimmed V and J ends, which lost 2 bases and 2 bases, there was a span of 11 bases. Germline-derived CDR1 and CDR2 are GTSNPN and SVGIG (reference sequence). The CDR3 DNA reads TGTGCCTGGAGTTTAGTAGCGGACACAGATACGCAGTATTTT. Its translation: CAWSLVADTDTQYF.

The chain links TRBV30 to TRBJ2-1; 11 bases agree with TRBD2. Germline V gene data show CDR1 as GTSNPN and CDR2 as SVGIG (reference sequence). The CDR3 has 14 amino acids. With 7 bases clipped from V and 8 bases from J, the junction kept 10 bases outside the gene matches. The CDR3 sequence is CAYFTSGRGDEQFF. CDR3 nucleotide sequence: TGTGCCTATTTTACTAGCGGGAGAGGTGATGAGCAGTTCTTC.

The rearrangement joins TRBV5-1 to TRBJ1-1, with D possibly TRBD1 on 5 matching bases. Trimming removed 0 bases at V and 5 bases at J, with 8 bases between. In germline, CDR1 is SGHRS, CDR2 YFSETQ. CDR3 length equals 13 residues. The CDR3 here is CASSLEGVTEAFF. In DNA, the CDR3 is TGCGCCAGCAGCTTGGAAGGGGTGACTGAAGCTTTCTTT. Together with reference TRBV5-1 and TRBJ1-1, the CDR3 gives the full variable domain: KAGVTQTPRYLIKTRGQQVTLSCSPISGHRSVSWYQQTPGQGLQFLFEYFSETQRNKGNFPGRFSGRQFSNSRSEMNVSTLELGDSALYLCASSLEGVTEAFFGQGTRLTVV.

This chain links TRBV30 with TRBJ2-7; no definite D call. Looked up from germline, CDR1 is GTSNPN and CDR2 is SVGIG (reference sequence). This CDR3 region has 11 residues. The V gene lost 2 bases and the J gene lost 4 bases, with 6 bases spanning the gap. In DNA, the CDR3 is TGTGCCTGGAGTTCGTCGTACGAGCAGTACTTC. This encodes CAWSSSYEQYF.

The chain couples TRBV7-9 to TRBJ1-6, with a possible D match to TRBD1 (5 bases). The CDR3 covers 15 residues. Looked up from germline, CDR1 is SEHNR and CDR2 is FQNEAQ (reference sequence). V lost 8 bases and J 0 bases, leaving 11 bases between the germline ends. The CDR3 DNA follows: TGTGCCAGCTCGTGGGGGGACTCCTATAATTCACCCCTCCACTTT. Protein sequence: CASSWGDSYNSPLHF. Drawing the rest from reference TRBV7-9 and TRBJ1-6, the complete variable domain is DTGVSQNPRHKITKRGQNVTFRCDPISEHNRLYWYRQTLGQGPEFLTYFQNEAQLEKSRLLSDRFSAERPKGSFSTLEIQRTEQGDSAMYLCASSWGDSYNSPLHFGNGTRLTVT.

This chain links TRBV18 with TRBJ1-1, with a possible D match to TRBD1 (5 bases). Germline loops: CDR1 KGHSH, CDR2 LQKENI. This CDR3 is built from 14 residues. Trimming stripped 2 bases from V and 5 bases from J, with 12 bases between. The CDR3 DNA reads as TGTGCCAGCTCACCAGGGGGGAGAGGTACTGAAGCTTTCTTT. Its translation: CASSPGGRGTEAFF.

The V gene is TRBV6-1, the J gene TRBJ2-2; no firm D call. Trimming took off 5 bases at V and 8 bases at J, with 9 bases between the two ends. This CDR3 contains 12 residues. Per the germline V gene, CDR1 is MNHNS and CDR2 is SASEGT. The CDR3 reads CASSRHTGELFF. The CDR3 nucleotides are TGTGCCAGCAGTCGCCATACAGGGGAGCTGTTTTTT.